These 24 T cell receptor beta chains were all obtained from the same sample, sequenced in a study of CD8+ T cells in alopecia areata. Reverse transcription of extracted RNA yielded cDNA, which provided the sequencing template. The table came from immunoSEQ multiplex PCR; TCRdb's copy has only in-frame clones and leaves some out. The sample lists some 130,000 clones, 50% to 60% occurring once. Material: CD4+ T cells sorted from blood, obtained at week 0. The source of these receptors is a human donor with alopecia areata.

The rearrangement links TRBV29-1 to TRBJ1-1, with D uncertain. Germline assignment: CDR1 SQVTM and CDR2 ANQGSEA. The CDR3 has 13 residues. V lost 6 bases and J lost 6, with 17 bases in between. The CDR3 nucleotides read TGCAGCGTGGGCACTGCGGTTGTTTCTGAAGCTTTCTTT. It translates to CSVGTAVVSEAFF.

This clone has more than one count but fewer than ten. The V gene is TRBV19, the J gene TRBJ2-2; D unresolved. Trimming pared 5 bases from V and 3 bases from J, leaving 10 bases between. This CDR3 comprises 14 residues. Germline assignment: CDR1 LNHDA and CDR2 SQIVND (reference sequence). The CDR3 sequence is CASSSGRDTGELFF. CDR3 in DNA: TGTGCCAGTAGTTCGGGTCGGGACACCGGGGAGCTGTTTTTT.

The chain combines TRBV2 with TRBJ2-3; no firm D call. From germline, CDR1 is SNHLY and CDR2 FYNNEI. The V and J ends lost 5 bases and 0 bases respectively, with 9 bases between them. CDR3 size: 14 residues. This CDR3 reads CASSPSGSTDTQYF. The DNA for the CDR3 is TGTGCCAGCAGTCCGTCCGGTAGCACAGATACGCAGTATTTT. Full variable domain (rest looked up from reference TRBV2 and TRBJ2-3): EPEVTQTPSHQVTQMGQEVILRCVPISNHLYFYWYRQILGQKVEFLVSFYNNEISEKSEIFDDQFSVERPDGSNFTLKIRSTKLEDSAMYFCASSPSGSTDTQYFGPGTRLTVL.

A few counts support this clone. The chain uses TRBV5-1 and TRBJ1-5, with no clear D. This CDR3 comprises 13 residues. V was pared by 7 bases and J by 8 bases, with 16 bases between. Germline CDR1 SGHRS, CDR2 YFSETQ. The CDR3 sequence: CASSVSTGEPQHF. Here the CDR3 DNA reads TGCGCCAGCTCGGTCAGCACCGGCGAGCCCCAGCATTTT.

This sequence joins TRBV19 and TRBJ2-5, with 11 bases aligning to TRBD1. V shed 4 bases and J 7 bases; nucleotides not matched to a gene: 5. The CDR3 spans 14 residues. Germline V gene lookup returns CDR1 LNHDA and CDR2 SQIVND (reference sequence). The chain's CDR3 is CASSKDRGPGTQYF. The CDR3 DNA reads TGTGCCAGTAGTAAGGACAGGGGGCCGGGGACCCAGTACTTC.

This clone was seen a few times. In nucleotides, the CDR3 is TGTGCCAGCAGCCCTACTCGAAGTTACTTGGCTGAAGCTTTCTTT. Its translation is CASSPTRSYLAEAFF. The genes are TRBV7-9 and TRBJ1-1, with D unresolved. This CDR3 has 15 residues. Per the germline V gene, CDR1 is SEHNR and CDR2 is FQNEAQ (reference sequence). V shed 5 bases and J shed 6 bases, with 19 bases lying between them.

This clone was counted a single time. The chain has TRBV7-2 and TRBJ2-3; 7 bases fit TRBD2. The length of the CDR3 is 14 residues. CDR1 is SGHTA, CDR2 FQGNSA, per germline. V lost 8 bases to trimming and J lost 1 base; unmatched junction nucleotides: 6. The CDR3 sequence: CASSSGLRTDTQYF. In DNA, the CDR3 is TGTGCCAGCTCTAGCGGTTTGCGCACAGATACGCAGTATTTT.

The chain carries TRBV10-3 and TRBJ1-2, with D unclear. CDR3 length: 14 residues. V was clipped by 3 bases and J by 7 bases, with 15 bases between them. Germline lookup yields CDR1 ENHRY and CDR2 SYGVKD. Here the CDR3 reads CAISDIRTGSGYTF. CDR3 DNA: TGTGCCATCAGTGATATTAGGACCGGGAGTGGCTACACCTTC.

The chain combines TRBV29-1 with TRBJ1-1, with a possible D match to TRBD1 (6 bases). CDR3 length: 14 amino acids. Germline CDR1 reads SQVTM; CDR2 reads ANQGSEA. V was cut by 1 base and J by 1 base, with 10 bases left in between. The CDR3 sequence: CSVEAVRGNTEAFF. The CDR3 nucleotides read TGCAGCGTTGAAGCTGTCAGGGGGAACACTGAAGCTTTCTTT. The whole variable domain, filled in from reference TRBV29-1 and TRBJ1-1, reads SAVISQKPSRDICQRGTSLTIQCQVDSQVTMMFWYRQQPGQSLTLIATANQGSEATYESGFVIDKFPISRPNLTFSTLTVSNMSPEDSSIYLCSVEAVRGNTEAFFGQGTRLTVV.

The chain employs TRBV30 and TRBJ2-1; 7 bases fit TRBD1. The junction had 8 bases not matched to a gene; V was cut back by 0 bases and J by 9 bases. In germline, CDR1 is GTSNPN, CDR2 SVGIG (reference sequence). The CDR3 runs 14 residues. DNA of the CDR3: TGTGCCTGGAGTGTATTAAGGGGGCGAGGTGAGCAGTTCTTC. Translating gives CAWSVLRGRGEQFF.

The J gene is TRBJ2-5, the V gene TRBV4-1; D may be TRBD2 (7 bases). With 3 bases removed from V and 3 bases from J, the gap between germline ends came to 23 bases. The germline V gene encodes CDR1 MGHRA and CDR2 YSYEKL. The CDR3 consists of 18 residues. Here the CDR3 reads CASSHESTRGAVKETQYF. CDR3 DNA sequence: TGCGCCAGCAGCCATGAAAGTACACGGGGGGCGGTAAAAGAGACCCAGTACTTC.

The chain links TRBV6-5 to TRBJ1-4; D is perhaps TRBD1 (6 bases). Trimming took off 4 bases at V and 8 bases at J, with 11 bases between the two ends. The CDR3 has 13 residues. Germline V gene lookup returns CDR1 MNHEY and CDR2 SVGAGI. The CDR3 loop is CASSWGAGEKLFF. The CDR3 nucleotides read TGTGCCAGCAGTTGGGGGGCCGGGGAAAAACTGTTTTTT.

The chain employs TRBV10-3 and TRBJ2-2; 10 bases agree with TRBD2. With V trimmed by 10 bases and J by 5 bases, 13 bases remained unmatched. Per the germline V gene, CDR1 is ENHRY and CDR2 is SYGVKD. The CDR3 has 16 residues. The CDR3 sequence: CATRGILAGETGELFF. The CDR3 DNA reads TGTGCCACTCGTGGGATCCTAGCGGGAGAGACCGGGGAGCTGTTTTTT.

Note on this clone: The same CDR3 arises from other DNA sequences in this sample as well. CDR3 sequence reads: CASSQDRGPYEQYF. The CDR3 bases are TGTGCCAGCAGCCAAGATAGAGGTCCCTACGAGCAGTACTTC. The chain employs TRBV14 and TRBJ2-7; D unclear. V was cut by 0 bases and J by 2 bases, with 8 bases left in between. Germline loops: CDR1 SGHDN, CDR2 FVKESK. The CDR3 spans 14 residues.

The chain employs TRBV4-2 and TRBJ2-3, with D possibly TRBD2 on 6 matching bases. Germline CDR1 LGHNA, CDR2 YNFKEQ. The CDR3 totals 13 residues. Deletions cut 4 bases from V and 5 bases from J, with 10 bases between. CDR3 sequence (DNA): TGTGCCAGCAGCCCCCGGAGGGAAGATACGCAGTATTTT. Its protein product is CASSPRREDTQYF.

This sequence joins TRBV6-1 and TRBJ2-1; TRBD1 aligns across 11 bases. The CDR3 spans 15 residues. Unmatched junction bases numbered 2, after V lost 5 bases and J lost 2 bases. Germline V gene sequence: CDR1 MNHNS, CDR2 SASEGT. The CDR3 region has the DNA TGTGCCAGCAGTAGGGACAGGGGGACCTACAATGAGCAGTTCTTC. Its protein is CASSRDRGTYNEQFF.

This chain links TRBV7-2 with TRBJ2-7; D gene ambiguous. V was cut by 5 bases and J by 2 bases, with 10 bases left in between. CDR1 and CDR2 (germline): SGHTA, FQGNSA. The CDR3 runs to 13 residues. The chain's CDR3 is CASSPQTPYEQYF. The CDR3 DNA follows: TGTGCCAGCAGCCCGCAGACCCCCTACGAGCAGTACTTC.

This clone was counted between two and nine times. The chain has TRBV25-1 and TRBJ1-2; TRBD1 agrees at 8 bases. Unmatched junction bases numbered 5, after V lost 7 bases and J lost 7 bases. The V gene's germline CDR1 is MGHDK and CDR2 SYGVNS. The length of the CDR3 is 12 residues. The CDR3 region has the DNA TGTGCCAGCAACGGACAGGGTCGTGGCTACACCTTC. The encoded protein is CASNGQGRGYTF.

This clone was detected only a few times. The rearrangement uses TRBV4-3 and TRBJ1-1; tentatively, D is TRBD1 (5 bases). V lost 0 bases, J lost 0 bases, and 17 bases lay in between. The CDR3 contains 18 residues. Germline V gene data show CDR1 as LGHNA and CDR2 as YSLEER. The CDR3 region is CASSQDIPGRGMNTEAFF. In DNA form, the CDR3 reads TGCGCCAGCAGCCAAGATATTCCGGGTCGGGGGATGAACACTGAAGCTTTCTTT.

This clone was counted between two and nine times. The chain uses TRBV29-1 and TRBJ1-1, with TRBD1 identical over 7 bases. Germline lookup yields CDR1 SQVTM and CDR2 ANQGSEA. The CDR3 is 14 amino acids. V dropped 4 bases and J dropped 5; count of bases not matched to a gene: 10. The CDR3 is CSVVVQGQKTEAFF. DNA for the CDR3: TGCAGCGTTGTTGTCCAGGGACAGAAAACTGAAGCTTTCTTT.

V and J are TRBV5-1 and TRBJ2-1, with a possible D match to TRBD2 (5 bases). The CDR3 is made up of 14 amino acids. The V gene lost 4 bases and the J gene lost 5 bases, with 13 bases spanning the gap. The germline V gene encodes CDR1 SGHRS and CDR2 YFSETQ. The CDR3 nucleotides are TGCGCCAGCAGCCCAGGACTTATCAACAATGAGCAGTTCTTC. As protein: CASSPGLINNEQFF.

This chain links TRBV7-2 with TRBJ2-2; TRBD1 matches 9 bases. The ends lost 5 bases at V and 4 bases at J; junction bases unmatched: 5. The CDR3 loop spans 15 amino acids. Per germline, CDR1 SGHTA and CDR2 FQGNSA. For the CDR3, the DNA is TGTGCCAGCAGCCCCCAGACAGGGGGCACCGGGGAGCTGTTTTTT. It is translated as CASSPQTGGTGELFF.

J is TRBJ2-1 and V is TRBV6-6; the D gene could be TRBD1 or TRBD2 (5 bases each). V lost 8 bases and J 6 bases, leaving 17 bases between the germline ends. Looked up from germline, CDR1 is MNHNY and CDR2 is SVGAGI (reference sequence). The CDR3 length is 14 residues. The CDR3 sequence is CASRSPPGPNEQFF. CDR3 coding DNA: TGTGCCAGCCGCTCGCCCCCGGGGCCCAATGAGCAGTTCTTC.

The chain joins TRBV23-1 to TRBJ1-2, with unresolved D. TRBV23-1 is classed as an ORF, of uncertain function. The CDR3 sequence is 15 residues long. Trimming pared 3 bases from V and 2 bases from J, leaving 13 bases between. This chain's CDR3 is CASSHTYRENYGYTF. The CDR3 DNA follows: TGCGCCAGCAGTCACACTTACCGGGAAAACTATGGCTACACCTTC.